Listed below are T cell receptor beta chains from one sample, sequenced in a study of a mutant IDH1 vaccine in newly diagnosed glioma. TCRdb's table, derived via immunoSEQ multiplex PCR, lists solely in-frame clones and lacks some. There are tens of thousands of clones in the sample; more than 85% occur only once, and approximately 2.4% lies in the top ten. This sample comprised PBMCs, obtained from a glioma patient treated with radiotherapy, temozolomide or both. All receptors come from a man over 45 with glioma. Both conserved end residues are part of each CDR3. The order of the fields is D gene, clone size, J gene, V gene, CDR3 protein, CDR3 DNA. A D gene is named only where the DNA matches it firmly. For some rows the clone size is stated as once, few or many, or as a class when expanded; others skip it.

. | . | TRBJ2-7 | TRBV13 | CASSLERDSYEQYF | TGTGCCAGCAGCTTAGAAAGGGACTCCTACGAGCAGTACTTC
. | once | TRBJ1-1 | TRBV5-4 | CASRTPDTEAFF | TGTGCCAGCAGGACCCCTGACACTGAAGCTTTCTTT
. | . | TRBJ2-5 | TRBV11-2 | CASSSRPDQREAQYF | TGTGCCAGCAGCTCGAGACCCGACCAGCGTGAGGCCCAGTACTTC
. | . | TRBJ1-1 | TRBV2 | CASRRSSRNTEAFF | TGTGCCAGCAGAAGGTCTTCGCGGAACACTGAAGCTTTCTTT
. | few | TRBJ1-3 | TRBV28 | CASTPSGSGNTIYF | TGTGCCAGCACCCCCTCAGGCTCTGGAAACACCATATATTTT
TRBD2 | . | TRBJ2-3 | TRBV5-4 | CASSLGIPSGGTTDTQYF | TGTGCCAGCAGCTTGGGAATCCCCAGCGGGGGAACCACAGATACGCAGTATTTT
TRBD1 | once | TRBJ1-2 | TRBV27 | CASPWGQGYGYTF | TGTGCCAGCCCCTGGGGACAGGGCTATGGCTACACCTTC
. | . | TRBJ2-7 | TRBV28 | CASSFGEFTYEQYF | TGTGCCAGCAGTTTTGGAGAGTTCACCTACGAGCAGTACTTC
TRBD1 | . | TRBJ2-7 | TRBV7-9 | CASSSLDRGRHEQYF | TGTGCCAGCAGCTCCCTAGACAGGGGCCGGCACGAGCAGTACTTC
TRBD2 | . | TRBJ2-1 | TRBV30 | CAWNPSGSYNEQFF | TGTGCCTGGAACCCTAGCGGGAGTTACAATGAGCAGTTCTTC
. | once | TRBJ1-1 | TRBV6-1 | CASSEVRNTEAFF | TGTGCCAGCAGTGAAGTGCGGAACACTGAAGCTTTCTTT
. | . | TRBJ2-2 | TRBV4-1 | CASSQGELPTGELFF | TGCGCCAGCAGCCAAGGAGAGTTGCCGACCGGGGAGCTGTTTTTT
. | . | TRBJ1-5 | TRBV6-6 | CASSSQTELINQPQHF | TGTGCCAGCAGTTCGCAGACAGAGTTAATCAATCAGCCCCAGCATTTT
TRBD2 | . | TRBJ2-3 | TRBV29-1 | CSVATSGDTDTQYF | TGCAGCGTTGCGACTAGCGGAGACACAGATACGCAGTATTTT
. | . | TRBJ1-6 | TRBV4-3 | CASSQDEYTQTLHF | TGCGCCAGCAGCCAAGATGAATACACCCAAACCCTCCACTTT
TRBD2 | . | TRBJ2-1 | TRBV18 | CASSPRTSGRAFNEQFF | TGTGCCAGCTCACCAAGAACTAGCGGGAGGGCCTTCAATGAGCAGTTCTTC
. | . | TRBJ2-7 | TRBV7-2 | CASSLTGWVYEQYF | TGTGCCAGCAGCCTCACAGGGTGGGTCTACGAGCAGTACTTC
. | . | TRBJ1-6 | TRBV27 | CASSFGIHLGVDSPLHF | TGTGCCAGCAGTTTCGGCATCCATTTGGGAGTTGATTCACCCCTCCACTTT
. | . | TRBJ2-2 | TRBV7-2 | CASSLGASGELFF | TGTGCCAGCAGCTTAGGGGCTAGCGGGGAGCTGTTTTTT
. | . | TRBJ1-2 | TRBV2 | CASSGGGAGNYGYTF | TGTGCCAGCAGTGGGGGAGGGGCTGGAAACTATGGCTACACCTTC
TRBD1 | . | TRBJ2-2 | TRBV6-1 | CASSGSTGFGELFF | TGTGCCAGCAGTGGATCGACAGGGTTCGGGGAGCTGTTTTTT
TRBD2 | . | TRBJ2-3 | TRBV2 | CASSIDGGATDTQYF | TGTGCCAGCAGTATCGACGGGGGGGCTACAGATACGCAGTATTTT
. | . | TRBJ2-4 | TRBV10-1 | CASSRGHKRVARAGQYF | TGCGCCAGCAGTAGGGGACATAAAAGAGTAGCCCGGGCGGGTCAGTACTTC
. | . | TRBJ1-2 | TRBV19 | CASIDPGSTNYGYTF | TGTGCCAGTATCGACCCAGGGTCGACCAACTATGGCTACACCTTC
. | . | TRBJ1-4 | TRBV6-6 | CASLSRTNEKLFF | TGTGCCTCATTATCGCGAACTAATGAAAAACTGTTTTTT
. | . | TRBJ1-5 | TRBV10-2 | CASSDSDSNQPQHF | TGCGCCAGCAGTGACAGCGATAGCAATCAGCCCCAGCATTTT